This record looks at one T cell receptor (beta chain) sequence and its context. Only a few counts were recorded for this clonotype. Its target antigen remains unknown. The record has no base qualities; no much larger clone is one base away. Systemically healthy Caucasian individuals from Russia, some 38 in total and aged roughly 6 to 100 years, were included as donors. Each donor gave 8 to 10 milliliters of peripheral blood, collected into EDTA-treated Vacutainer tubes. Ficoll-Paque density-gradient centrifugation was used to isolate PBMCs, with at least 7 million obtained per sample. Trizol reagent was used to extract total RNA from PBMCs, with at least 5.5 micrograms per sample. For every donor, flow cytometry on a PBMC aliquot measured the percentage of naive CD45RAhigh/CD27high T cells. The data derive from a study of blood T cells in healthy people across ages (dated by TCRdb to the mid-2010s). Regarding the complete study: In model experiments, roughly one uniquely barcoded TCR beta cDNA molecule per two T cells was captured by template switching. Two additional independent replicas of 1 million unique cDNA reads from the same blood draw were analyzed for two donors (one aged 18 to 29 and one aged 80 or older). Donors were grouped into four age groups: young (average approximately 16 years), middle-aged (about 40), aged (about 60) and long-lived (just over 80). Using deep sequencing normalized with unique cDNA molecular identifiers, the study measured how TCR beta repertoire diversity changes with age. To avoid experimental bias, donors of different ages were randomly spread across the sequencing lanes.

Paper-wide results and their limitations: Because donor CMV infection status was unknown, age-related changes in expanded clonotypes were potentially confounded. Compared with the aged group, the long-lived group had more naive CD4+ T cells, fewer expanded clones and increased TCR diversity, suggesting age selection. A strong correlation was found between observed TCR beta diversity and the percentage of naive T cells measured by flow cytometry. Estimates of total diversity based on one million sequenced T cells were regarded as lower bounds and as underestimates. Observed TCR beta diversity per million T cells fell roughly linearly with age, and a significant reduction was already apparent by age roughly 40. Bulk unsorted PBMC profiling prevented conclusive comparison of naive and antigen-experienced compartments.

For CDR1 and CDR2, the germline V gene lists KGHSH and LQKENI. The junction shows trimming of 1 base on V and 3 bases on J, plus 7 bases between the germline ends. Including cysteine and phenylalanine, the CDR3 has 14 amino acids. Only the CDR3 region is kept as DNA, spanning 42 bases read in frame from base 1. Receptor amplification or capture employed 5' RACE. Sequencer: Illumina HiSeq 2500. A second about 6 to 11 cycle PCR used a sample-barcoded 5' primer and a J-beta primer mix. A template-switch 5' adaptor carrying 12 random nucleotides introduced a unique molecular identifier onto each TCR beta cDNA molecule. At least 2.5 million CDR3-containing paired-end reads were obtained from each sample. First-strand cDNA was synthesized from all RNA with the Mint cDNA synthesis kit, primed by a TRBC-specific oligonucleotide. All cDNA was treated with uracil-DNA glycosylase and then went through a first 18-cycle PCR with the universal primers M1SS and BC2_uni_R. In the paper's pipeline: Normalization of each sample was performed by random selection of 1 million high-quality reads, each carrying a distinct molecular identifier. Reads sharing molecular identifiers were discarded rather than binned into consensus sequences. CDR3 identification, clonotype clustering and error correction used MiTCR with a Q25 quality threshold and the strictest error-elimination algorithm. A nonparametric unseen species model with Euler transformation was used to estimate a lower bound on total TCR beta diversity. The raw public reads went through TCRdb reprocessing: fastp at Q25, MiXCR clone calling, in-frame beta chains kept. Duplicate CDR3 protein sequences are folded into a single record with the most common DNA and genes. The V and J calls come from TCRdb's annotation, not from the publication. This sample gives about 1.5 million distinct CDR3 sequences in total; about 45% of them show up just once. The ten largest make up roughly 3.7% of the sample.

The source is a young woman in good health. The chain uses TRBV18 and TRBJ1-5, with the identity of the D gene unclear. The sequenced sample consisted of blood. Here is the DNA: TGTGCCAGCTCACCACGGAATAACAATCAGCCCCAGCATTTT. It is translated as CASSPRNNNQPQHF.